Here is one TCR beta chain with its context. Its antigen remains unknown. This entry belongs to a study of blood T cells in healthy people across ages. About the research overall: Template switching caught about one barcoded beta molecule for each two T cells. Study findings and constraints: Roughly linearly, TCR beta diversity per million T cells fell as age increased. Unsorted PBMC input precluded a conclusive naive versus antigen-experienced comparison.

PCR was performed a second time for 7 to 11 cycles using a sample-barcoded 5' primer and a J-beta primer mix. MiXCR was run by TCRdb on the 5' RACE reads, yielding one entry per CDR3 protein. The sample holds about 1,800,000 distinct CDR3 sequences, 28% seen once. The TCR comes from a woman aged 25 to 45 in good health. Source material: blood.

CDR3 DNA sequence: TGCAGCGGTAGAGGGTCCGGCTACAATGAGCAGTTCTTC. Translated: CSGRGSGYNEQFF. The J gene is TRBJ2-1, the V gene TRBV29-1, with a weak D call TRBD2 (5 bases). CDR1 SQVTM and CDR2 ANQGSEA come from the germline V gene. This CDR3 has 13 amino acids. The ends were cut back, 7 bases at V and 3 bases at J, with 13 bases in the middle.